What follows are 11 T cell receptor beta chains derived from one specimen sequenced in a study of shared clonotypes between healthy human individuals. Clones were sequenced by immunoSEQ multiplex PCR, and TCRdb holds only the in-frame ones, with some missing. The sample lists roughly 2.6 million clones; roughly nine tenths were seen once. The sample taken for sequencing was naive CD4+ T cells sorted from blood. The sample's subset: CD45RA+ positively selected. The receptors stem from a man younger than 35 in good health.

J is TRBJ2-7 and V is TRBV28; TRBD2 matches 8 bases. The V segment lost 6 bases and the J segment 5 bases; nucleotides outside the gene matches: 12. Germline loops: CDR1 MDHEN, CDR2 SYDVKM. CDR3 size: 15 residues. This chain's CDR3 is CASSAFPGGGNEQYF. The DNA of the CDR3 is TGTGCCAGCAGCGCCTTCCCCGGGGGGGGCAACGAGCAGTACTTC.

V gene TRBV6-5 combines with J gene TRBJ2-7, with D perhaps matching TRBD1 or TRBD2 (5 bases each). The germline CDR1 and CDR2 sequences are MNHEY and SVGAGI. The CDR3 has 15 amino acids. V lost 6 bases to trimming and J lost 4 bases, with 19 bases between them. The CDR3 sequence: CASSLKGTQEYEQYF. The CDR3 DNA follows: TGTGCCAGCAGCCTAAAAGGGACCCAGGAGTACGAGCAGTACTTC.

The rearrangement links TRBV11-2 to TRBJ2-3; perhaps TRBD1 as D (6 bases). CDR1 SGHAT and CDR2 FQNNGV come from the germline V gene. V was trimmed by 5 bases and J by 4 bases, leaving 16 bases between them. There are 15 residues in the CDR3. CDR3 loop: CASSLTGTQSDTQYF. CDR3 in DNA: TGTGCCAGCAGCCTAACAGGGACCCAGTCAGATACGCAGTATTTT.

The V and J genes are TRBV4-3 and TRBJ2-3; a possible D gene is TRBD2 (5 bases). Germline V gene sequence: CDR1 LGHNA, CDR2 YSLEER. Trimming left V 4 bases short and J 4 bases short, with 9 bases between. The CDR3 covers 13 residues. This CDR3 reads CASSRLTSDTQYF. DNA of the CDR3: TGCGCCAGCAGCCGACTAACGTCAGATACGCAGTATTTT.

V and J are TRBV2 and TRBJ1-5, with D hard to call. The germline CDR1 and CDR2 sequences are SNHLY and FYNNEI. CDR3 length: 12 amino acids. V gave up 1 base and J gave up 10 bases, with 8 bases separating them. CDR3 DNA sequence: TGTGCCAGCAGTGAAGAGCGGGAACCCCAGCATTTT. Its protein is CASSEEREPQHF.

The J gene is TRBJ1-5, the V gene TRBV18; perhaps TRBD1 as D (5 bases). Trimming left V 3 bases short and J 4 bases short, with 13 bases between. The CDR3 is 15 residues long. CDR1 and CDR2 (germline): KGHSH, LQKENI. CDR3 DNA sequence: TGTGCCAGCTCACCGGCGCAGGGCTTGAATCAGCCCCAGCATTTT. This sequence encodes CASSPAQGLNQPQHF.

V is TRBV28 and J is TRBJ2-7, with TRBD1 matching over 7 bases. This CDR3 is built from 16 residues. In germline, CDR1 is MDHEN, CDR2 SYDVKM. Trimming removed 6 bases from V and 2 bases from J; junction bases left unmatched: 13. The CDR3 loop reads CASSSIQRDRTYEQYF. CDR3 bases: TGTGCCAGCAGCTCGATCCAAAGGGACAGAACCTACGAGCAGTACTTC. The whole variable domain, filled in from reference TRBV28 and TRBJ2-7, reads DVKVTQSSRYLVKRTGEKVFLECVQDMDHENMFWYRQDPGLGLRLIYFSYDVKMKEKGDIPEGYSVSREKKERFSLILESASTNQTSMYLCASSSIQRDRTYEQYFGPGTRLTVT.

CDR3 coding DNA: TGTGCCAGCAGCCAAGGCGGGGGTGGAAACACCATATATTTT. This gives the protein CASSQGGGGNTIYF. The V gene is TRBV7-9, the J gene TRBJ1-3, with D possibly matching TRBD1 (5 bases). Trimming pared 5 bases from V and 3 bases from J, leaving 11 bases between. Germline CDR1 and CDR2: SEHNR and FQNEAQ (reference sequence). This CDR3 comprises 14 residues.

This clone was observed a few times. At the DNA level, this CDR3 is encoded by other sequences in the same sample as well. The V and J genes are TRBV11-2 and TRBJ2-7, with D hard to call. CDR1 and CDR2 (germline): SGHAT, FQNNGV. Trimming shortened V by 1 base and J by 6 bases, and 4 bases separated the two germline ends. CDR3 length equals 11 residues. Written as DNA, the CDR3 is TGTGCCAGCAGCTTAGGCCCCGAGCAGTACTTC. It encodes CASSLGPEQYF.

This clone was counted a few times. The CDR3 region is CAIGVYDRQYF. DNA for the CDR3: TGTGCCATCGGGGTTTACGACCGGCAGTACTTC. V is TRBV10-3 and J is TRBJ2-7; no firm D call. Trimming pared 8 bases from V and 9 bases from J, leaving 14 bases between. Germline-derived CDR1 and CDR2 are ENHRY and SYGVKD. CDR3 length equals 11 residues.

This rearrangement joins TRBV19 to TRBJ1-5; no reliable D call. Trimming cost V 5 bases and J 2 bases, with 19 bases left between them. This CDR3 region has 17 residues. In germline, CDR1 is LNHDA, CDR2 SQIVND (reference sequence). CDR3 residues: CASSPLYRSEGNQPQHF. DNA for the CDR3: TGTGCCAGTAGTCCGTTATATAGGTCTGAGGGCAATCAGCCCCAGCATTTT.